This T cell receptor (beta chain) was recorded in a study of graft-versus-host responses after intestinal transplantation. Overall study: Transplant recipients had multivisceral, liver-intestinal, or isolated intestinal grafts. Each recipient received anti-thymocyte globulin induction, then tacrolimus and steroids for two to three years.

By frequency in the sample, this clone is medium-sized. Its antigen is not known. Study-level results: Recipient marrow held GvH clones, some first seen in ileum or blood. Subjects displaying graft-donor T cell macrochimerism possessed elevated graft-versus-host to host-versus-graft clonal ratios inside allografts.

TCRdb's copy holds only in-frame clones and misses some; the assay was immunoSEQ multiplex PCR. The data show roughly 15,000 clones, around three fifths seen once. Germline CDR1 is LGHNA and CDR2 is YSLEER. V was shortened by 1 base and J by 4 bases, with 11 bases between the two germline ends. The CDR3 covers 14 residues. Grafts had their tissue processed, releasing intraepithelial and lamina propria lymphocytes. This receptor was taken from a human patient who received an intestinal transplant, so some T cells may come from the graft donor. The sample here was ileum tissue, taken 524 days after transplant. The V gene is TRBV4-3, the J gene TRBJ2-7; D might be TRBD1 (6 bases). The CDR3 nucleotides are TGCGCCAGCAGCCAAGGGACAGATACATACGAGCAGTACTTC. It is translated as CASSQGTDTYEQYF.